The 25 T cell receptor beta chains given below trace back to one sample, sequenced in a study of blood T cell repertoires in COVID-19. Clones were read by immunoSEQ multiplex PCR, and TCRdb kept only the in-frame ones, dropping some. This table holds roughly 150,000 clones, about 83% found once. The specimen sequenced was peripheral blood. Receptors originate from a woman aged 80 or over with COVID-19, enrolled during active disease.

This chain connects TRBV28 to TRBJ2-7; possible D gene TRBD2, 6 bases. Germline V lookup: CDR1 MDHEN, CDR2 SYDVKM. V dropped 10 bases and J dropped 3 bases, with 19 bases sitting between them. The CDR3 is 14 amino acids. In nucleotides, the CDR3 is TGTGCCACCTTTGGGACTCCCCCCAACTACGAGCAGTACTTC. Protein product: CATFGTPPNYEQYF. Supplemented by reference TRBV28 and TRBJ2-7, the full variable domain reads DVKVTQSSRYLVKRTGEKVFLECVQDMDHENMFWYRQDPGLGLRLIYFSYDVKMKEKGDIPEGYSVSREKKERFSLILESASTNQTSMYLCATFGTPPNYEQYFGPGTRLTVT.

The table lists this clone with a count of one. This rearrangement joins TRBV7-8 to TRBJ2-7; 13 positions agree with TRBD2. Germline lookup yields CDR1 SGHVS and CDR2 FQNEAQ. V lost 5 bases to trimming and J lost 3 bases; unmatched junction nucleotides: 10. The CDR3 loop spans 17 amino acids. CDR3 in DNA: TGTGCCAGCAGCCTACTAAGACTAGCGGGAGGCCACTACGAGCAGTACTTC. Translated, it gives CASSLLRLAGGHYEQYF.

The gene calls are TRBV5-1 and TRBJ2-2; 8 bases are shared with TRBD1. J was trimmed by 5 bases and V by 3 bases; bases with no gene match: 6. The V gene's germline CDR1 is SGHRS and CDR2 YFSETQ. The CDR3 runs 15 residues. In DNA, the CDR3 is TGCGCCAGCAGCTGGACAGGGTTTGGAACCGGGGAGCTGTTTTTT. Translating it yields CASSWTGFGTGELFF.

The CDR3 DNA reads as TGTGCCAGCAGCGTCGGGACAGACCTTTCCTACGAGCAGTACTTC. As protein: CASSVGTDLSYEQYF. The chain combines TRBV7-2 with TRBJ2-7; TRBD1 matches at 7 bases. The CDR3 has 15 amino acids. V lost 5 bases and J lost 1; bases outside the gene matches: 8. The V gene's germline CDR1 is SGHTA and CDR2 FQGNSA.

Comments on this clone: The same CDR3 also results from other DNA sequences found in this sample. This chain uses TRBV18 with TRBJ1-1; D unresolved. Between the trimmed V and J ends, which lost 3 bases and 1 base, there was a span of 6 bases. Per the germline V gene, CDR1 is KGHSH and CDR2 is LQKENI. This CDR3 spans 13 amino acids. In nucleotides, the CDR3 is TGTGCCAGCTCACCTAGACAGAACACTGAAGCTTTCTTT. Translating gives CASSPRQNTEAFF. The full variable domain, in which reference TRBV18 and TRBJ1-1 provide the parts outside the CDR3, is NAGVMQNPRHLVRRRGQEARLRCSPMKGHSHVYWYRQLPEEGLKFMVYLQKENIIDESGMPKERFSAEFPKEGPSILRIQQVVRGDSAAYFCASSPRQNTEAFFGQGTRLTVV.

This sequence joins TRBV5-6 and TRBJ2-1; 9 bases are shared with TRBD2. The CDR3 extends over 16 amino acids. Germline loops: CDR1 SGHDT, CDR2 YYEEEE. Trimming cost V 1 base and J 2 bases; bases outside gene matches: 4. The DNA for the CDR3 is TGTGCCAGCAGCTTGTGGAGACTAGCGGCCTACAATGAGCAGTTCTTC. Its protein is CASSLWRLAAYNEQFF.

This chain joins TRBV4-1 and TRBJ1-3; D is perhaps TRBD1 (5 bases). The length of the CDR3 is 15 residues. V gave up 1 base and J gave up 1 base, with 8 bases separating them. Looked up from germline, CDR1 is MGHRA and CDR2 is YSYEKL. CDR3: CASSQGQGSGNTIYF. DNA for the CDR3: TGCGCCAGCAGCCAAGGGCAGGGATCTGGAAACACCATATATTTT.

The rearrangement joins TRBV9 to TRBJ2-1, with 8 positions matching TRBD1. Germline values: CDR1 SGDLS, CDR2 YYNGEE. V lost 0 bases and J lost 6; bases outside the gene matches: 5. This CDR3 spans 15 amino acids. CDR3 nucleotide sequence: TGTGCCAGCAGCGTAGCAGGGGGCTCGGCCAATGAGCAGTTCTTC. This sequence encodes CASSVAGGSANEQFF.

This sequence joins TRBV2 and TRBJ1-1; 7 bases map to TRBD1. The CDR3 is made up of 14 amino acids. V was clipped by 4 bases and J by 1 base; unmatched bases: 3. Germline CDR1 reads SNHLY; CDR2 reads FYNNEI. CDR3 sequence reads: CASSAQGENTEAFF. DNA for the CDR3: TGTGCCAGCAGTGCCCAGGGGGAGAACACTGAAGCTTTCTTT.

This chain connects TRBV19 to TRBJ1-1; D gene uncertain. CDR3 length: 15 amino acids. The V end was cut by 6 bases, the J end by 1 base, with 15 bases between. Germline V gives CDR1 LNHDA, CDR2 SQIVND (reference sequence). CDR3 nucleotide sequence: TGTGCCAGTAGCAATAGGTGGGCAGCGAACACTGAAGCTTTCTTT. Translating it yields CASSNRWAANTEAFF.

The V call is TRBV6-5, the J call TRBJ1-1; 7 bases fit TRBD1. The length of the CDR3 is 16 residues. Germline CDR1 and CDR2: MNHEY and SVGAGI. J lost 4 bases, V lost 4 bases, and 12 bases had no gene match. CDR3 sequence reads: CASSSHRGQEGTEAFF. CDR3 coding DNA: TGTGCCAGCAGTTCTCACAGGGGCCAGGAGGGCACTGAAGCTTTCTTT.

The chain employs TRBV7-6 and TRBJ2-5; a possible D gene is TRBD2 (6 bases). Germline V gene sequence: CDR1 SGHVS, CDR2 FNYEAQ. The CDR3 runs to 16 residues. Deletions cut 5 bases from V and 0 bases from J, with 16 bases between. The CDR3 sequence: CASSHGVAAYQETQYF. CDR3 bases: TGTGCCAGCAGCCATGGGGTAGCGGCGTACCAAGAGACCCAGTACTTC.

This rearrangement joins TRBV18 to TRBJ2-1; 9 bases are shared with TRBD1. With V trimmed by 2 bases and J by 14 bases, 7 bases remained unmatched. The germline gives CDR1 KGHSH, CDR2 LQKENI. The CDR3 contains 13 residues. The CDR3 nucleotides read TGTGCCAGCTCACCAGGGGTGCGGACAGGGGAGTTCTTC. It is translated as CASSPGVRTGEFF.

The gene calls are TRBV5-1 and TRBJ2-7; TRBD2 aligns across 9 bases. J gave up 3 bases and V 0 bases, and 7 bases lay outside the gene matches. Germline assignment: CDR1 SGHRS and CDR2 YFSETQ. The CDR3 length is 16 residues. This CDR3 is CASSLAGREGRYEQYF. As DNA, the CDR3 is TGCGCCAGCAGCTTGGCCGGGCGGGAGGGCCGCTACGAGCAGTACTTC.

In DNA form, the CDR3 reads TGCGCCAGCTCCCCCCGGGATAATTCACCCCTCCACTTT. Translating gives CASSPRDNSPLHF. The V call is TRBV10-1, the J call TRBJ1-6; D gene unclear. V was cut by 8 bases and J by 5 bases, with 10 bases left in between. Germline V gives CDR1 WNHNN, CDR2 SYGVQD (reference sequence). This CDR3 region has 13 residues.

V gene TRBV28 combines with J gene TRBJ1-3, with D perhaps matching TRBD1 (5 bases). Germline V gene sequence: CDR1 MDHEN, CDR2 SYDVKM. The CDR3 is 14 residues long. Trimming took off 3 bases at V and 9 bases at J, with 15 bases between the two ends. CDR3 amino acids: CASSFSRAATTIYF. The CDR3 DNA follows: TGTGCCAGCAGTTTCAGCAGGGCGGCGACCACCATATATTTT.

The CDR3 sequence is CASSLGAGSYEQYF. The CDR3 DNA reads as TGCGCCAGCAGCTTGGGGGCCGGCTCCTACGAGCAGTACTTC. V gene TRBV5-1 combines with J gene TRBJ2-7; D gene unclear. Germline CDR1 reads SGHRS; CDR2 reads YFSETQ. Trimming removed 0 bases from V and 0 bases from J, with 7 bases in between. The CDR3 covers 14 residues.

V is TRBV10-3 and J is TRBJ1-1; weak D call: TRBD1 (5 bases). The CDR3 totals 15 residues. Germline V gene data show CDR1 as ENHRY and CDR2 as SYGVKD. V was pared by 2 bases and J by 3 bases, with 13 bases between. The CDR3 region has the DNA TGTGCCATCAGTGAGCGAGGCGGGGCCGACACTGAAGCTTTCTTT. Translation gives CAISERGGADTEAFF.

The chain links TRBV9 to TRBJ2-7; no firm D call. Germline lookup yields CDR1 SGDLS and CDR2 YYNGEE. The CDR3 consists of 16 residues. The V end was cut by 3 bases, the J end by 10 bases, with 26 bases between. The CDR3 here is CASSAGSERQLYDQYF. The DNA of the CDR3 is TGTGCCAGCAGCGCCGGGTCGGAACGGCAGCTTTATGATCAGTACTTC. Full variable domain (missing parts from reference TRBV9 and TRBJ2-7): DSGVTQTPKHLITATGQRVTLRCSPRSGDLSVYWYQQSLDQGLQFLIQYYNGEERAKGNILERFSAQQFPDLHSELNLSSLELGDSALYFCASSAGSERQLYDQYFGPGTRLTVT.

This rearrangement joins TRBV7-2 to TRBJ2-1; D remains unclear. V lost 1 base and J lost 6, with 4 bases in between. Germline loops: CDR1 SGHTA, CDR2 FQGNSA. The CDR3 spans 12 residues. CDR3 protein: CASSLDFNEQFF. The CDR3 DNA follows: TGTGCCAGCAGCTTAGACTTCAATGAGCAGTTCTTC.

CDR3 amino acids: CASSLLSGGLSSYEQYF. The CDR3 DNA follows: TGTGCCAGCAGCTTGCTAAGCGGGGGGCTGTCTTCCTACGAGCAGTACTTC. The V and J genes are TRBV7-6 and TRBJ2-7, with 9 bases that match TRBD2. Germline-derived CDR1 and CDR2 are SGHVS and FNYEAQ. The length of the CDR3 is 17 residues. The V segment lost 3 bases and the J segment 1 base; nucleotides outside the gene matches: 10.

The chain uses TRBV28 and TRBJ1-1; 10 bases are shared with TRBD1. With 7 bases clipped from V and 6 bases from J, the junction kept 8 bases outside the gene matches. This CDR3 comprises 14 residues. CDR1 is MDHEN and CDR2 is SYDVKM in the germline V gene. CDR3 nucleotides: TGTGCCAGCACCACGACAGGGGGCGCCGCTGAAGCTTTCTTT. It codes for CASTTTGGAAEAFF.

CDR3 coding DNA: TGTGCCAGCAGTTCACGGGGGGCCTTAGCAGATACGCAGTATTTT. As protein: CASSSRGALADTQYF. The rearrangement uses TRBV6-2 or TRBV6-3 and TRBJ2-3; TRBD2 might be the D (7 bases). Trimming removed 4 bases at V and 4 bases at J, with 15 bases between. This CDR3 comprises 15 residues. CDR1 and CDR2 (germline): MNHEY, SVGEGT.

This clone has a single count. V gene TRBV27 combines with J gene TRBJ2-1, with TRBD2 matching 9 bases. Trimming removed 5 bases from V and 7 bases from J; junction bases left unmatched: 9. Germline V gives CDR1 MNHEY, CDR2 SMNVEV (reference sequence). CDR3 length: 15 amino acids. CDR3 DNA sequence: TGTGCCAGCAGTCGCTTAGCGGGAGAGGGTAATGAGCAGTTCTTC. Amino acid sequence: CASSRLAGEGNEQFF.

This clone was seen once. This sequence joins TRBV18 and TRBJ2-7; tentatively, D is TRBD1 (6 bases). The V end was cut by 4 bases, the J end by 2 bases, with 9 bases between. The CDR3 spans 13 residues. Germline assignment: CDR1 KGHSH and CDR2 LQKENI. The CDR3 nucleotides read TGTGCCAGCTCACGGGGACAAGCCTACGAGCAGTACTTC. Its translation is CASSRGQAYEQYF.